Listed here are 5 T cell receptor beta chains from one sample, sequenced in a study of blood T cell repertoires in COVID-19. The table came from immunoSEQ multiplex PCR; TCRdb's copy has only in-frame clones and leaves some out. The table lists some 140,000 clones, around three quarters of them singletons, with around 13% in the top ten. The sample was peripheral blood. The origin of the receptors is a man older than 75 with acute or convalescent COVID-19.

The gene calls are TRBV12-3 or TRBV12-4 and TRBJ1-1; D is unresolved. Trimming cost V 9 bases and J 3 bases, with 8 bases left between them. There are 11 residues in the CDR3. CDR3 sequence: CASKRDTEAFF. Written as DNA, the CDR3 is TGTGCCAGTAAGAGGGACACTGAAGCTTTCTTT.

CDR3 in DNA: TGCGCCAGCACTGAGTCACCCGGGGAGCTGTTTTTT. It encodes CASTESPGELFF. The chain recombines TRBV5-1 with TRBJ2-2, with D hard to call. Germline V gene lookup returns CDR1 SGHRS and CDR2 YFSETQ. The CDR3 is made up of 12 amino acids. V was shortened by 6 bases and J by 6 bases, with 9 bases between the two germline ends.

The chain has TRBV6-1 and TRBJ2-7, with 10 bases aligning to TRBD2. This CDR3 is built from 16 residues. Trimming took 4 bases from V and 2 from J; bases not matched to a gene: 8. Germline CDR1 is MNHNS and CDR2 is SASEGT. CDR3: CASSAAVAGGTYEQYF. The CDR3 DNA reads TGTGCCAGCAGTGCCGCCGTAGCGGGGGGCACCTACGAGCAGTACTTC.

This chain links TRBV5-1 with TRBJ2-3, with D perhaps matching TRBD2 (7 bases). V was trimmed by 5 bases and J by 4 bases, leaving 20 bases between them. This CDR3 contains 16 residues. CDR1 and CDR2 (germline): SGHRS, YFSETQ. Here the CDR3 reads CASSPIRGAVPDTQYF. CDR3 bases: TGCGCCAGCAGTCCCATCCGGGGGGCGGTCCCAGATACGCAGTATTTT.

The chain recombines TRBV2 with TRBJ1-3; maybe TRBD1 (5 bases). The CDR3 is 14 amino acids. Deletions cut 5 bases from V and 0 bases from J, with 8 bases between. Per germline, CDR1 SNHLY and CDR2 FYNNEI. The CDR3 region has the DNA TGTGCCAGCAGTCTGACAGACTCTGGAAACACCATATATTTT. Translating gives CASSLTDSGNTIYF.